The 4 T cell receptor beta chains presented below share a single source sample, sequenced in a study of T-cell reconstitution after alpha-beta-depleted transplantation in children. Unique molecular identifiers were incorporated when the TCRbeta library was constructed. TCRdb re-called the PCR reads through MiXCR, storing one row per CDR3 protein. The data contain hundreds of thousands of distinct CDR3 sequences, roughly 17% of them singletons. The sequenced sample was PBMCs from the stem cell graft donor, obtained from the stem cell graft. The receptor source for this set is a human donor who donated a stem cell graft to a child with acute myeloid leukemia.

This clonotype was counted many times. This rearrangement joins TRBV7-6 to TRBJ2-1; perhaps TRBD2 as D (5 bases). The V end lost 8 bases, the J end lost 4 bases, and 24 bases lay between the germline ends. The CDR3 sequence is 17 residues long. The V gene's germline CDR1 is SGHVS and CDR2 FNYEAQ. This chain's CDR3 is CASARHQAGADYNEQFF. CDR3 nucleotides: TGTGCCAGCGCCCGGCACCAGGCGGGTGCGGATTACAATGAGCAGTTCTTC. Filled out from reference TRBV7-6 and TRBJ2-1, the complete variable domain reads GAGVSQSPRYKVTKRGQDVALRCDPISGHVSLYWYRQALGQGPEFLTYFNYEAQQDKSGLPNDRFSAERPEGSISTLTIQRTEQRDSAMYRCASARHQAGADYNEQFFGPGTRLTVL.

This clonotype was recorded many times. The chain joins TRBV20-1 to TRBJ2-1; 13 nucleotides match TRBD2. Germline lookup yields CDR1 DFQATT and CDR2 SNEGSKA (reference sequence). This CDR3 spans 15 amino acids. Trimming removed 6 bases from V and 2 bases from J; junction bases left unmatched: 4. The CDR3 spells CSALGTSGAYNEQFF. The DNA of the CDR3 is TGCAGTGCCCTTGGGACTAGCGGGGCCTACAATGAGCAGTTCTTC.

This clonotype was seen at least ten times. The J gene is TRBJ2-3, the V gene TRBV6-1; the D gene is possibly TRBD1 (6 bases). CDR3 length: 15 amino acids. Germline V CDR1 and CDR2: MNHNS, SASEGT. The V and J ends lost 4 bases and 4 bases respectively, with 15 bases between them. CDR3: CASSGRQVSPDTQYF. CDR3 in DNA: TGTGCCAGCAGTGGGCGACAGGTTAGCCCAGATACGCAGTATTTT.

In this sample, this clonotype turned up many times. The chain uses TRBV20-1 and TRBJ1-1; TRBD1 matches 7 bases. Germline-derived CDR1 and CDR2 are DFQATT and SNEGSKA (reference sequence). CDR3 length: 12 residues. After removal of 3 bases from V and 6 bases from J, the junction contained 4 bases not matched to a gene. CDR3 nucleotides: TGCAGTGCTAGGCCCGGGACAGCTGAAGCTTTCTTT. Its protein is CSARPGTAEAFF.